The TCR beta chain described here comes from a study of CD8+CD57+ T cells in acquired aplastic anemia. Sequencing involved patients with CD8+CD57+ cell expansion previously shown by flow cytometry. Each patient had severe acquired aplastic anemia. No therapy had been given to the patients at the time of blood sampling. Study results and caveats: Patients and controls were found to share twenty-nine CD8+ CDR3 sequences. For CD8+ Simpson's diversity, patients and controls showed no significant difference.

TCR beta VDJ and CDR3 were profiled, and genomic DNA was the template. TCRdb processed the reads anew with MiXCR; each CDR3 protein has one entry. The data hold about 180,000 distinct CDR3 sequences, with less than 50% observed a single time. This clonotype was counted ten times or more. Its antigen is undetermined. The material sequenced was sorted CD4+, CD8+, or CD8+CD57+ T cells (not recorded which) from PBMCs. This TCR was sampled from a human donor with aplastic anemia.

The CDR3 DNA sequence: TGCGCCAGCAGCTTGAACGGACTGAACACCGGGGAGCTGTTTTTT. It translates to CASSLNGLNTGELFF. This chain connects TRBV5-1 to TRBJ2-2, with D tentatively TRBD2 (5 bases). The germline V gene encodes CDR1 SGHRS and CDR2 YFSETQ. Trimming pared 1 base from V and 1 base from J, leaving 8 bases between. This CDR3 is 15 amino acids long.